These 26 T cell receptor beta chains were sequenced from one sample in a study of blood T cell repertoires in COVID-19. TCRdb's copy holds only in-frame clones and misses some; the assay was immunoSEQ multiplex PCR. In the table there are approximately 300,000 clones, under 95% of which are singletons. The sample was PBMCs or T cells enriched from blood (not recorded which). These receptors were taken from a woman aged 25 to 39 who had recovered from COVID-19.

The V gene is TRBV4-3, the J gene TRBJ1-1; a weak D match, TRBD1 (5 bases). The CDR3 is made up of 13 amino acids. V was cut by 3 bases and J by 7 bases, with 12 bases left in between. Germline values: CDR1 LGHNA, CDR2 YSLEER. The CDR3 DNA is TGCGCCAGCAGCCATAGTTTAGGGGATGAAGCTTTCTTT. This sequence encodes CASSHSLGDEAFF.

The V and J genes are TRBV24-1 and TRBJ1-1; possibly TRBD1 for D (5 bases). Trimming left V 4 bases short and J 6 bases short, with 14 bases between. Germline V gives CDR1 KGHDR, CDR2 SFDVKD. The CDR3 extends over 14 amino acids. CDR3 bases: TGTGCCACCAGTGAAGGGAGGGGCCTAGCTGAAGCTTTCTTT. Protein sequence: CATSEGRGLAEAFF.

The chain links TRBV7-8 to TRBJ2-3; the match to TRBD2 covers 10 bases. V was pared by 5 bases and J by 4 bases, with 9 bases of the junction left unmatched. In germline, CDR1 is SGHVS, CDR2 FQNEAQ. CDR3 length equals 16 residues. Written as DNA, the CDR3 is TGTGCCAGCAGCAAACAGCGGGGGGGGTTATCAGATACGCAGTATTTT. Translated, it gives CASSKQRGGLSDTQYF.

The chain recombines TRBV7-2 with TRBJ2-3, with D perhaps TRBD2 (7 bases). This CDR3 region has 17 residues. Germline CDR1 and CDR2: SGHTA and FQGNSA. The V and J ends lost 3 bases and 6 bases respectively, with 22 bases between them. The CDR3 DNA reads TGTGCCAGCAGCTTGTCCATTGGAGGGGGGGGTGCGGATACGCAGTATTTT. Its protein product is CASSLSIGGGGADTQYF.

This clone has only one observation. V and J are TRBV15 and TRBJ1-5; D is unresolved. CDR1 is LNHNV, CDR2 YYDKDF, per germline (reference sequence). The CDR3 consists of 14 residues. Trimming cost V 4 bases and J 4 bases, with 11 bases left between them. CDR3 bases: TGTGCCACCAGCACTTATGACTCGAATCAGCCCCAGCATTTT. This translates into CATSTYDSNQPQHF. Full variable domain (rest looked up from reference TRBV15 and TRBJ1-5): DAMVIQNPRYQVTQFGKPVTLSCSQTLNHNVMYWYQQKSSQAPKLLFHYYDKDFNNEADTPDNFQSRRPNTSFCFLDIRSPGLGDTAMYLCATSTYDSNQPQHFGDGTRLSIL.

The chain has TRBV25-1 and TRBJ2-2; tentatively, D is TRBD2 (5 bases). Germline V gene sequence: CDR1 MGHDK, CDR2 SYGVNS. V lost 6 bases to trimming and J lost 0 bases, with 5 bases between them. The CDR3 is made up of 13 amino acids. The CDR3 region is CASRLANTGELFF. For the CDR3, the DNA is TGTGCCAGCAGACTAGCGAACACCGGGGAGCTGTTTTTT.

The V call is TRBV19, the J call TRBJ2-1; 11 nucleotides match TRBD2. This CDR3 spans 15 amino acids. V lost 7 bases and J lost 3; bases outside the gene matches: 5. Germline V gene lookup returns CDR1 LNHDA and CDR2 SQIVND (reference sequence). CDR3 protein: CASKKLAGDYNEQFF. The CDR3 nucleotides read TGTGCCAGTAAAAAACTAGCGGGAGACTACAATGAGCAGTTCTTC.

The gene calls are TRBV6-6 and TRBJ1-5; D possibly corresponds to TRBD1 (5 bases). Germline V lookup: CDR1 MNHNY, CDR2 SVGAGI (reference sequence). V was cut by 6 bases and J by 5 bases, with 8 bases left in between. The CDR3 spans 12 residues. The CDR3 bases are TGTGCCAGCAGAGGGACTGATCAGCCCCAGCATTTT. It yields the protein CASRGTDQPQHF.

Here the CDR3 reads CASSQSGSSIFEQYF. Here the CDR3 DNA reads TGTGCCAGCAGCCAATCCGGTTCTAGCATTTTTGAGCAGTACTTC. The chain links TRBV7-8 to TRBJ2-7, with D tentatively TRBD2 (5 bases). Germline lookup yields CDR1 SGHVS and CDR2 FQNEAQ. CDR3 length equals 15 residues. With 5 bases removed from V and 7 bases from J, the gap between germline ends came to 21 bases.

This chain connects TRBV5-1 to TRBJ1-6; 7 bases align to TRBD1. This CDR3 is 14 amino acids long. CDR1 is SGHRS, CDR2 YFSETQ, per germline. With V trimmed by 5 bases and J by 7 bases, 6 bases remained unmatched. CDR3 residues: CASSSGTENSPLHF. As DNA, the CDR3 is TGCGCCAGCAGTTCCGGGACAGAGAATTCACCCCTCCACTTT. Complete variable domain (other parts from reference TRBV5-1 and TRBJ1-6): KAGVTQTPRYLIKTRGQQVTLSCSPISGHRSVSWYQQTPGQGLQFLFEYFSETQRNKGNFPGRFSGRQFSNSRSEMNVSTLELGDSALYLCASSSGTENSPLHFGNGTRLTVT.

The rearrangement links TRBV6-5 to TRBJ1-2; TRBD1 aligns across 9 bases. CDR1 and CDR2 from the germline V gene are MNHEY and SVGAGI. After removal of 6 bases from V and 5 bases from J, the junction contained 7 bases not matched to a gene. The CDR3 loop spans 14 amino acids. CDR3 sequence reads: CASRTTGGGYGYTF. The DNA of the CDR3 is TGTGCCAGCAGGACTACAGGGGGCGGTTATGGCTACACCTTC.

This chain joins TRBV28 and TRBJ1-2; D perhaps matches TRBD1 (5 bases). V was shortened by 6 bases and J by 5 bases, with 13 bases between the two germline ends. The CDR3 has 13 residues. Germline V CDR1 and CDR2: MDHEN, SYDVKM. The CDR3: CASSGGREYGYTF. The CDR3 nucleotides are TGTGCCAGCAGCGGGGGACGGGAGTATGGCTACACCTTC.

This clone was detected once. The chain couples TRBV6-6 to TRBJ2-7; 8 nucleotides line up with TRBD2. This CDR3 has 14 residues. The V gene's germline CDR1 is MNHNY and CDR2 SVGAGI (reference sequence). Trimming removed 6 bases from V and 4 bases from J; junction bases left unmatched: 8. In DNA, the CDR3 is TGTGCCAGCAGCCCAACTAGCGGCCGATACGAGCAGTACTTC. It encodes CASSPTSGRYEQYF.

The V gene is TRBV20-1, the J gene TRBJ1-2, with no clear D. This CDR3 spans 10 amino acids. V lost 6 bases and J 7 bases, leaving 9 bases between the germline ends. Germline V CDR1 and CDR2: DFQATT, SNEGSKA (reference sequence). CDR3 residues: CSAVSSGYTF. The CDR3 DNA follows: TGCAGTGCCGTATCCTCTGGCTACACCTTC.

The rearrangement links TRBV9 to TRBJ2-2, with D hard to call. The ends were cut back, 0 bases at V and 4 bases at J, with 7 bases in the middle. Germline values: CDR1 SGDLS, CDR2 YYNGEE. The CDR3 is made up of 14 amino acids. DNA for the CDR3: TGTGCCAGCAGCGTAGATCCGGGCACCGGGGAGCTGTTTTTT. Translated: CASSVDPGTGELFF.

The gene calls are TRBV28 and TRBJ2-1, with 9 bases matching TRBD1. This CDR3 region has 16 residues. Germline CDR1 reads MDHEN; CDR2 reads SYDVKM. Losses at the gene ends were 6 bases for V and 6 bases for J; bases not matched to a gene: 12. CDR3 DNA: TGTGCCAGCAGGAACATAGGGACAGGGAAGGTCAATGAGCAGTTCTTC. This translates into CASRNIGTGKVNEQFF.

The gene calls are TRBV3-1 (or the pseudogene TRBV3-2) and TRBJ2-1, with a possible D match to TRBD1 (5 bases). Per the germline V gene, CDR1 is LGHDT and CDR2 is YNNKEL (reference sequence). Trimming pared 4 bases from V and 12 bases from J, leaving 19 bases between. CDR3 length: 14 residues. The CDR3 nucleotides read TGTGCCAGCAGCCCGCCCGCTCACAGGTTTAGGCAGTTCTTC. This encodes CASSPPAHRFRQFF.

The V gene is TRBV15, the J gene TRBJ2-7; D gene unclear. Trimming took off 1 base at V and 0 bases at J, with 10 bases between the two ends. The CDR3 is 15 amino acids. Per germline, CDR1 LNHNV and CDR2 YYDKDF (reference sequence). The CDR3 region is CATSRAGSSSYEQYF. The CDR3 region has the DNA TGTGCCACCAGCAGAGCGGGTTCGAGCTCCTACGAGCAGTACTTC.

The chain has TRBV24-1 and TRBJ1-5, with 11 nucleotides matching TRBD1. Trimming at V came to 4 bases and at J to 7 bases, leaving 2 bases not matched to a gene. Germline lookup yields CDR1 KGHDR and CDR2 SFDVKD. The CDR3 is made up of 14 amino acids. The CDR3 here is CATSDGQGAQPQHF. DNA of the CDR3: TGTGCCACCAGTGACGGACAGGGGGCGCAGCCCCAGCATTTT.

This chain connects TRBV5-6 to TRBJ2-2, with a weak D call TRBD1 (6 bases). The V and J ends lost 3 bases and 4 bases respectively, with 7 bases between them. CDR1 is SGHDT and CDR2 is YYEEEE in the germline V gene. The CDR3 has 13 amino acids. Here the CDR3 DNA reads TGTGCCAGCAGCTGGACAGTCACCGGGGAGCTGTTTTTT. Translated: CASSWTVTGELFF.

This clone is a singleton in its sample. This chain connects TRBV27 to TRBJ2-1, with 11 bases matching TRBD2. This CDR3 has 22 amino acids. V trimming: 6 bases; J trimming: 0 bases; junction bases outside the gene matches: 22. The germline gives CDR1 MNHEY, CDR2 SMNVEV (reference sequence). CDR3 sequence (DNA): TGTGCCAGCAGCCTCCCCCCCTATACTACTAGCGGGAGCCTCAGCTCCTACAATGAGCAGTTCTTC. Encoded protein: CASSLPPYTTSGSLSSYNEQFF.

The CDR3 DNA is TGTGCCAGCAGTTTCCAACAGGCCTACGAGCAGTACTTC. This codes for CASSFQQAYEQYF. J is TRBJ2-7 and V is TRBV28; the D gene is possibly TRBD1 (5 bases). V was pared by 3 bases and J by 2 bases, with 8 bases between. The V gene's germline CDR1 is MDHEN and CDR2 SYDVKM. This CDR3 is built from 13 residues.

This clone was observed a single time. CDR3 sequence: CASSVLGTGAYEQYF. The DNA for the CDR3 is TGTGCCAGCAGCGTATTGGGGACAGGCGCCTACGAGCAGTACTTC. The chain has TRBV9 and TRBJ2-7, with 8 positions matching TRBD1. Germline CDR1 and CDR2: SGDLS and YYNGEE. The CDR3 is made up of 15 amino acids. The junction had 5 bases not matched to a gene; V was cut back by 1 base and J by 2 bases.

The chain has TRBV5-6 and TRBJ2-7; 7 bases are a match to TRBD1. CDR3 length: 14 residues. Germline CDR1 SGHDT, CDR2 YYEEEE. The junction had 9 bases not matched to a gene; V was cut back by 4 bases and J by 5 bases. In DNA form, the CDR3 reads TGTGCCAGCAGCCTACCAACAGGGGCCCACGAGCAGTACTTC. Protein product: CASSLPTGAHEQYF.

The V gene is TRBV7-3, the J gene TRBJ2-2; TRBD1 agrees at 8 bases. This CDR3 spans 15 amino acids. With 6 bases clipped from V and 4 bases from J, the junction kept 7 bases outside the gene matches. Per the germline V gene, CDR1 is SGHTA and CDR2 is FQGTGA. In nucleotides, the CDR3 is TGTGCCAGCAGTCGAGGACAGGGACCCACCGGGGAGCTGTTTTTT. It translates to CASSRGQGPTGELFF.

CDR3 DNA: TGTGCCAGCAGTCCCCGACAGGGAATTAGCAATCAGCCCCAGCATTTT. Its translation: CASSPRQGISNQPQHF. The chain employs TRBV27 and TRBJ1-5; 7 bases are shared with TRBD1. After removal of 5 bases from V and 0 bases from J, the junction contained 7 bases not matched to a gene. CDR1 is MNHEY and CDR2 is SMNVEV in the germline V gene (reference sequence). The CDR3 totals 16 residues.